The 27 T cell receptor beta chains below were found in one sample sequenced in a study of a mutant IDH1 vaccine in newly diagnosed glioma. Time point denoted: week 35, safety follow-up. One vaccine dose held 300 ug of mutant IDH1 20-mer peptide and came with topical imiquimod. These receptors have no known antigen. This table comes from immunoSEQ multiplex PCR, and its TCRdb copy is limited to in-frame clones, with some not included. The sample carries around 40,000 clones, around 87% recorded once. The sample here was PBMCs, taken from a glioma patient whose treatment included an IDH1 peptide vaccine. These receptors all stem from a man aged 35 to 55 with glioma.

The chain uses TRBV6-1 and TRBJ2-1, with 12 bases aligning to TRBD2. The CDR3 runs to 14 residues. Germline assignment: CDR1 MNHNS and CDR2 SASEGT. Trimming took 3 bases from V and 9 from J; bases not matched to a gene: 3. CDR3 DNA sequence: TGTGCCAGCAGTGACACTAGCGGGGGGCTTGAGCAGTTCTTC. Translated: CASSDTSGGLEQFF.

The CDR3 sequence: CASSPRANTEAFF. CDR3 sequence (DNA): TGTGCCAGCAGTCCCCGAGCGAACACTGAAGCTTTCTTT. This sequence joins TRBV6-6 and TRBJ1-1; D gene ambiguous. V lost 5 bases and J 1 base, leaving 8 bases between the germline ends. The CDR3 spans 13 residues. Germline V gene sequence: CDR1 MNHNY, CDR2 SVGAGI (reference sequence).

The gene calls are TRBV9 and TRBJ1-2; 10 bases map to TRBD1. The germline CDR1 and CDR2 sequences are SGDLS and YYNGEE. V dropped 2 bases and J dropped 2; count of bases not matched to a gene: 0. The CDR3 has 14 residues. The CDR3 DNA reads as TGTGCCAGCAGCGTGGGACAGGGGAACTATGGCTACACCTTC. This translates into CASSVGQGNYGYTF. Supplemented by reference TRBV9 and TRBJ1-2, the full variable domain reads DSGVTQTPKHLITATGQRVTLRCSPRSGDLSVYWYQQSLDQGLQFLIQYYNGEERAKGNILERFSAQQFPDLHSELNLSSLELGDSALYFCASSVGQGNYGYTFGSGTRLTVV.

The chain recombines TRBV5-5 with TRBJ1-6; possibly TRBD1 for D (5 bases). Trimming left V 4 bases short and J 8 bases short, with 16 bases between. In germline, CDR1 is SGHKS, CDR2 YYEKEE (reference sequence). The CDR3 runs 15 residues. The CDR3 here is CASSLLGGGDSPLHF. Written as DNA, the CDR3 is TGTGCCAGCAGCCTCCTGGGCGGGGGTGATTCACCCCTCCACTTT.

The rearrangement joins TRBV19 to TRBJ1-1; D may be TRBD1 (5 bases). The germline V gene has CDR1 LNHDA and CDR2 SQIVND (reference sequence). The CDR3 extends over 16 amino acids. Between the trimmed V and J ends, which lost 6 bases and 4 bases, there was a span of 21 bases. CDR3 sequence: CASSPIQATFSTEAFF. CDR3 nucleotide sequence: TGTGCCAGTAGCCCTATACAGGCGACATTTAGCACTGAAGCTTTCTTT.

The rearrangement joins TRBV23-1 to TRBJ1-1; D uncertain. TRBV23-1 is assigned to the ORF class and has an uncertain function. CDR3 length: 15 amino acids. Trimming took off 0 bases at V and 1 base at J, with 9 bases between the two ends. This CDR3 is CASSQSRPGNTEAFF. CDR3 sequence (DNA): TGCGCCAGCAGTCAATCTCGACCTGGGAACACTGAAGCTTTCTTT.

This rearrangement joins TRBV6-6 to TRBJ1-1; possible D gene TRBD1, 6 bases. The CDR3 sequence is 15 residues long. CDR1 and CDR2 (germline): MNHNY, SVGAGI (reference sequence). Trimming shortened V by 0 bases and J by 4 bases, and 12 bases separated the two germline ends. In DNA, the CDR3 is TGTGCCAGCAGTTACTCGAGGGGAGGGGGCACTGAAGCTTTCTTT. It encodes CASSYSRGGGTEAFF.

The rearrangement links TRBV18 to TRBJ2-1; TRBD2 matches 8 bases. CDR3 size: 16 residues. V gave up 4 bases and J gave up 3 bases; unmatched junction bases: 8. Germline V lookup: CDR1 KGHSH, CDR2 LQKENI. The CDR3 region is CASSRPLREDYNEQFF. The CDR3 nucleotides read TGTGCCAGCTCACGACCCCTGCGGGAGGACTACAATGAGCAGTTCTTC.

The J gene is TRBJ2-1, the V gene TRBV7-2; perhaps D is TRBD1 or TRBD2 (5 bases each). The CDR3 covers 15 residues. Per the germline V gene, CDR1 is SGHTA and CDR2 is FQGNSA. Trimming left V 5 bases short and J 5 bases short, with 16 bases between. Here the CDR3 DNA reads TGTGCCAGCAGCCAACACGGAAGGGGAGACAATGAGCAGTTCTTC. As protein: CASSQHGRGDNEQFF.

V usage is TRBV18 and J usage is TRBJ2-1; possibly TRBD1 or TRBD2 for D (6 bases each). Trimming took off 2 bases at V and 5 bases at J, with 13 bases between the two ends. CDR1 KGHSH and CDR2 LQKENI come from the germline V gene. There are 15 residues in the CDR3. The CDR3 DNA follows: TGTGCCAGCTCACCAACCTGGGGGGCCCACAATGAGCAGTTCTTC. Translated: CASSPTWGAHNEQFF.

The chain recombines TRBV19 with TRBJ2-7; 10 bases match TRBD1. From germline, CDR1 is LNHDA and CDR2 SQIVND (reference sequence). After removal of 6 bases from V and 4 bases from J, the junction contained 18 bases not matched to a gene. The CDR3 is 18 residues long. The CDR3 protein is CASSIIRSGTGDQYEQYF. In DNA, the CDR3 is TGTGCCAGTAGCATAATACGTTCCGGGACAGGGGACCAGTACGAGCAGTACTTC.

This clone was observed a handful of times. The J gene is TRBJ2-1, the V gene TRBV7-9; D gene unclear. The V gene lost 1 base and the J gene lost 1 base, with 8 bases spanning the gap. Germline V CDR1 and CDR2: SEHNR, FQNEAQ (reference sequence). This CDR3 spans 15 amino acids. This CDR3 is CASSLVSASYNEQFF. The CDR3 bases are TGTGCCAGCAGCTTAGTTTCAGCATCCTACAATGAGCAGTTCTTC.

The V call is TRBV28, the J call TRBJ1-5; 7 bases map to TRBD1. The germline gives CDR1 MDHEN, CDR2 SYDVKM. The CDR3 is 16 residues long. The V segment lost 5 bases and the J segment 0 bases; nucleotides outside the gene matches: 7. The CDR3 DNA reads TGTGCCAGCAGTCCAGGGGGGAGGGATAGCAATCAGCCCCAGCATTTT. This encodes CASSPGGRDSNQPQHF.

This chain's CDR3 is CASSKPGGLGTEAFF. The CDR3 bases are TGTGCCAGCAGCAAGCCAGGGGGTCTGGGGACTGAAGCTTTCTTT. This chain links TRBV21-1 with TRBJ1-1; the table names TRBD1, a call not compared with the DNA. TRBV21-1 constitutes a pseudogene. The CDR3 loop spans 15 amino acids.

The V call is TRBV6-6, the J call TRBJ1-3; no clear D. Germline CDR1 is MNHNY and CDR2 is SVGAGI (reference sequence). Trimming shortened V by 2 bases and J by 0 bases, and 11 bases separated the two germline ends. The CDR3 sequence is 16 residues long. CDR3 loop: CASSYPTTGSGNTIYF. CDR3 coding DNA: TGTGCCAGCAGTTACCCCACCACCGGCTCTGGAAACACCATATATTTT.

This chain joins TRBV6-1 and TRBJ1-5; D remains unclear. The CDR3 is made up of 14 amino acids. Germline-derived CDR1 and CDR2 are MNHNS and SASEGT. V was trimmed by 1 base and J by 3 bases, leaving 7 bases between them. This chain's CDR3 is CASSEGSFNQPQHF. The CDR3 DNA reads TGTGCCAGCAGTGAAGGGTCCTTCAATCAGCCCCAGCATTTT.

This chain joins TRBV7-2 and TRBJ1-5, with D maybe TRBD1 (5 bases). The V and J ends lost 5 bases and 2 bases respectively, with 13 bases between them. The germline V gene encodes CDR1 SGHTA and CDR2 FQGNSA. This CDR3 region has 15 residues. The CDR3 DNA reads TGTGCCAGCAGCCGGGCCCTAGGGGGCAATCAGCCCCAGCATTTT. Translated, it gives CASSRALGGNQPQHF.

The genes are TRBV4-1 and TRBJ2-7; TRBD2 agrees at 14 bases. Germline lookup yields CDR1 MGHRA and CDR2 YSYEKL. CDR3 length equals 19 residues. The V segment lost 5 bases and the J segment 0 bases; nucleotides outside the gene matches: 12. CDR3 DNA: TGCGCCAGCAGCAAGGGACTAGCGGGAGACCTATTCCTCTCCTACGAGCAGTACTTC. The encoded protein is CASSKGLAGDLFLSYEQYF.

This clone occurred a few times. The chain employs TRBV6-6 and TRBJ1-5; the D is unclear. Trimming removed 7 bases at V and 7 bases at J, with 14 bases between. CDR3 length: 13 amino acids. CDR1 and CDR2 from the germline V gene are MNHNY and SVGAGI (reference sequence). For the CDR3, the DNA is TGTGCCAGCACCCCAGTTAACGGCCAGCCCCAGCATTTT. Residues: CASTPVNGQPQHF.

This clone appeared once. The rearrangement links TRBV18 to TRBJ2-5, with TRBD1 matching 8 bases. Germline V lookup: CDR1 KGHSH, CDR2 LQKENI. The V segment lost 4 bases and the J segment 5 bases; nucleotides outside the gene matches: 9. The length of the CDR3 is 15 residues. The DNA for the CDR3 is TGTGCCAGCTCACTACCGGACAGGGCATCGGAGACCCAGTACTTC. Its translation: CASSLPDRASETQYF.

The chain joins TRBV28 to TRBJ2-5, with a weak D call TRBD2 (7 bases). The V end lost 3 bases, the J end lost 1 base, and 18 bases lay between the germline ends. This CDR3 has 17 amino acids. Germline CDR1 and CDR2: MDHEN and SYDVKM. The CDR3 DNA follows: TGTGCCAGCAGTTTCGTAGCCGGGGGGCCCCGCCAAGAGACCCAGTACTTC. Translated, it gives CASSFVAGGPRQETQYF.

V and J are TRBV5-1 and TRBJ2-3; TRBD2 agrees at 8 bases. CDR3 length: 16 residues. Trimming at V came to 4 bases and at J to 1 base, leaving 8 bases not matched to a gene. The germline V gene encodes CDR1 SGHRS and CDR2 YFSETQ. CDR3 residues: CASSPRTSRGTDTQYF. The CDR3 DNA reads as TGCGCCAGCAGCCCAAGGACTAGCCGCGGCACAGATACGCAGTATTTT.

This clone was picked up one time. The rearrangement links TRBV14 to TRBJ2-1; 7 nucleotides align to TRBD1. V was clipped by 5 bases and J by 0 bases; unmatched bases: 7. There are 16 residues in the CDR3. CDR1 and CDR2 (germline): SGHDN, FVKESK. CDR3 DNA sequence: TGTGCCAGCAGCTCTCGCAGGGGGAGCTCCTACAATGAGCAGTTCTTC. Its protein is CASSSRRGSSYNEQFF.

The chain joins TRBV18 to TRBJ1-1; weak D call: TRBD1 (6 bases). Germline CDR1 reads KGHSH; CDR2 reads LQKENI. Trimming took off 3 bases at V and 5 bases at J, with 13 bases between the two ends. The CDR3 runs 14 residues. CDR3 in amino acids: CASSPDSWGTEAFF. The CDR3 DNA reads TGTGCCAGCTCACCGGACAGTTGGGGAACTGAAGCTTTCTTT.

V is TRBV19 and J is TRBJ1-5; D ambiguous. Trimming cost V 5 bases and J 2 bases, with 7 bases left between them. The CDR3 is 13 amino acids. CDR1 LNHDA and CDR2 SQIVND come from the germline V gene (reference sequence). CDR3 region: CASSPLGNQPQHF. In DNA, the CDR3 is TGTGCCAGTAGTCCCCTTGGCAATCAGCCCCAGCATTTT.

This clone was observed a few times. The chain carries TRBV19 and TRBJ2-3; TRBD1 matches at 10 bases. Losses at the gene ends were 6 bases for V and 1 base for J; bases not matched to a gene: 4. CDR1 is LNHDA, CDR2 SQIVND, per germline (reference sequence). This CDR3 has 15 residues. This CDR3 reads CASSSGTGGTDTQYF. The CDR3 DNA follows: TGTGCCAGTAGCTCCGGGACAGGGGGCACAGATACGCAGTATTTT.

In DNA, the CDR3 is TGTGCCAGCTCACCACTCGGGGACACCATATATTTT. Translated, it gives CASSPLGDTIYF. The chain has TRBV18 and TRBJ1-3; D unclear. Germline loops: CDR1 KGHSH, CDR2 LQKENI. This CDR3 has 12 residues. Trimming pared 1 base from V and 8 bases from J, leaving 6 bases between.